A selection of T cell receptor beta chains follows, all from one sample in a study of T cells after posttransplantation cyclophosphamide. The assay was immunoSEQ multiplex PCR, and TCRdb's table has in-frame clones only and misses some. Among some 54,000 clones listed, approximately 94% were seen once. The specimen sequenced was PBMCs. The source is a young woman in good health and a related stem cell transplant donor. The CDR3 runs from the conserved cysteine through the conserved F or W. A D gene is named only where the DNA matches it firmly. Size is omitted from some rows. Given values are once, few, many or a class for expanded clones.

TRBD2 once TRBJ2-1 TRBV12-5 CASGFGGGVRNEQFF TGTGCTAGTGGTTTCGGCGGGGGGGTGCGCAATGAGCAGTTCTTC
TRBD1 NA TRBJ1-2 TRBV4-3 CASSQGGQGSYGYTF TGCGCCAGCAGCCAAGGGGGACAGGGGAGCTATGGCTACACCTTC
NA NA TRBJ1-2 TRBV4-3 CASSQDTPGSGYTF TGCGCCAGCAGCCAAGATACACCAGGGTCTGGCTACACCTTC
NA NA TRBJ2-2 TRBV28 CASSLDSPNTGELFF TGTGCCAGCAGTTTGGACAGCCCGAACACCGGGGAGCTGTTTTTT
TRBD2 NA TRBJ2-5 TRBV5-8 CASSLSEPGGETQYF TGTGCCAGCAGCTTGTCCGAACCGGGGGGGGAGACCCAGTACTTC
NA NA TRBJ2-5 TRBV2 CASSEARGAETQYF TGTGCCAGCAGTGAAGCTCGGGGGGCAGAGACCCAGTACTTC
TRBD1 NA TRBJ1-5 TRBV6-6 CASRPTGSYSNQPQHF TGTGCCAGCAGGCCGACAGGGTCCTATAGCAATCAGCCCCAGCATTTT
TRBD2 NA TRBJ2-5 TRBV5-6 CASSWGTSEIGTQYF TGTGCCAGCAGTTGGGGGACTAGCGAGATCGGGACCCAGTACTTC
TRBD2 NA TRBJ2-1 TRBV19 CASTRGLAGNEQFF TGTGCCAGTACGCGAGGTCTAGCGGGCAATGAGCAGTTCTTC
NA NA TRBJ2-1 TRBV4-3 CASSQDGPGGNEQFF TGCGCCAGCAGCCAAGATGGCCCGGGTGGCAATGAGCAGTTCTTC
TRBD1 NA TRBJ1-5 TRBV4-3 CASSRTGGPDQPQHF TGCGCCAGCAGCCGCACAGGGGGCCCGGACCAGCCCCAGCATTTT
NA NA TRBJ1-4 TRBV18 CASSPQDGQSKLFF TGTGCCAGCTCACCGCAGGACGGACAGTCTAAACTGTTTTTT
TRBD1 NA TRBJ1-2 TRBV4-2 CASSQVPGTGGNYGYTF TGTGCCAGCAGCCAAGTACCCGGGACAGGGGGGAACTATGGCTACACCTTC
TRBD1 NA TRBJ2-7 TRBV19 CASSASGQTYEQYF TGTGCCAGTAGTGCCTCGGGACAGACCTACGAGCAGTACTTC
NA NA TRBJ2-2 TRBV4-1 CASSQAGLPSTGELFF TGCGCCAGCAGCCAGGCAGGGCTCCCCAGCACCGGGGAGCTGTTTTTT
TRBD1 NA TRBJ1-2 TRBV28 CASSLTDRVYGYTF TGTGCCAGCAGTTTAACGGACAGGGTTTATGGCTACACCTTC
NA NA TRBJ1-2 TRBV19 CASKTDRGSAYGYTF TGTGCCAGTAAGACCGATAGGGGGAGTGCCTATGGCTACACCTTC
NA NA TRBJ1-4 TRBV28 CASRLTGPGVEKLFF TGTGCCAGCAGACTCACGGGGCCAGGGGTGGAAAAACTGTTTTTT
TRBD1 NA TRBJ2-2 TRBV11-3 CASSLDTGVGTGELFF TGTGCCAGCAGCTTAGACACAGGGGTGGGCACCGGGGAGCTGTTTTTT
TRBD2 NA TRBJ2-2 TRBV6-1 CASSGTSGGWTGELFF TGTGCCAGCAGTGGGACTAGCGGGGGTTGGACCGGGGAGCTGTTTTTT
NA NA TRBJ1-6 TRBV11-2 CASSSQGPSPLHF TGTGCCAGCAGCTCACAGGGACCCTCACCCCTCCACTTT
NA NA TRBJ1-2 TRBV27 CASRSPGGRHGYTF TGTGCCAGCAGATCCCCGGGGGGTCGGCATGGCTACACCTTC
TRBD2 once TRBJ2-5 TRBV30 CAWSSGTSGERETQYF TGTGCCTGGAGTTCTGGAACTAGCGGGGAGCGGGAGACCCAGTACTTC
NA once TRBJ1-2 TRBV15 CATSREKGGYTF TGTGCCACCAGCAGAGAAAAGGGGGGCTACACCTTC
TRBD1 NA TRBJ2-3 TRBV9 CASSFRDRVLRHHTTDTQYF TGTGCCAGCAGCTTCCGGGACAGGGTTCTGAGGCACCACACCACAGATACGCAGTATTTT
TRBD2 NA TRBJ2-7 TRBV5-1 CASSLAGLAGQPYYEQYF TGCGCCAGCAGCTTGGCCGGACTAGCGGGCCAACCATACTACGAGCAGTACTTC
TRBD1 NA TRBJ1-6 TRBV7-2 CASSPPTGQGSVYNSPLHF TGTGCCAGCAGCCCCCCGACGGGACAGGGGTCGGTTTATAATTCACCCCTCCACTTT
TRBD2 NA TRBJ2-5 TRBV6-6 CASSYSRGGQETQYF TGTGCCAGCAGTTACTCTCGCGGGGGGCAAGAGACCCAGTACTTC
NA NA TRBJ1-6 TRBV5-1 CASSLDGRHNSPLHF TGCGCCAGCAGCTTGGATGGCAGGCACAATTCACCCCTCCACTTT
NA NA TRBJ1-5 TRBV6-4 CASSLLEGQPQHF TGTGCCAGCAGTCTATTGGAGGGGCAGCCCCAGCATTTT
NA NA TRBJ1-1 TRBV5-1 CASSLASGGTEAFF TGCGCCAGCAGCTTGGCCTCCGGGGGAACTGAAGCTTTCTTT
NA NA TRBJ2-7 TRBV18 CASSPQNSYEQYF TGTGCCAGCTCACCCCAGAACTCCTACGAGCAGTACTTC
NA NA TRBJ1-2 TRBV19 CASSILAGTNGYTF TGTGCCAGTAGTATCCTGGCAGGCACCAATGGCTACACCTTC
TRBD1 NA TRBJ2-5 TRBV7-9 CASSLGTGKETQYF TGTGCCAGCAGCTTAGGGACAGGGAAAGAGACCCAGTACTTC
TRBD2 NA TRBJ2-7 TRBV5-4 CASRKDGRDHEQYF TGTGCCAGCAGAAAGGACGGGAGGGATCACGAGCAGTACTTC
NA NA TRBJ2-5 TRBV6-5 CASSYGQTQYF TGTGCCAGCAGTTACGGCCAGACCCAGTACTTC
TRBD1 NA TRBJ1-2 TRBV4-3 CASSQVSSRTGFNYGYTF TGCGCCAGCAGCCAAGTATCGTCCCGGACAGGATTTAACTATGGCTACACCTTC
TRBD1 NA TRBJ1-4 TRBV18 CASSPPLMTGRNEKLFF TGTGCCAGCTCACCACCACTTATGACAGGGCGTAATGAAAAACTGTTTTTT
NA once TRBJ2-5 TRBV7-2 CASSLMTQETQYF TGTGCCAGCAGCTTAATGACACAAGAGACCCAGTACTTC
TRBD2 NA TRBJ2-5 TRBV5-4 CASSFSTSGGVPQYF TGTGCCAGCAGCTTTAGCACTAGCGGGGGGGTTCCCCAGTACTTC
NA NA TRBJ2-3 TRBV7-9 CASSLSRELTDTQYF TGTGCCAGCAGCCTGAGCCGGGAACTCACAGATACGCAGTATTTT
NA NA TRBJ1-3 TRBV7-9 CASSPDMSSGNTIYF TGTGCCAGCAGCCCGGACATGTCCTCTGGAAACACCATATATTTT
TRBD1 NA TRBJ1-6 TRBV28 CASSSGTGASPLHF TGTGCCAGCAGTTCCGGGACAGGGGCTTCACCCCTCCACTTT
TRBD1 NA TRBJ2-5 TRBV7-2 CASSLFGTGQETQYF TGTGCCAGCAGCTTATTTGGGACAGGACAAGAGACCCAGTACTTC
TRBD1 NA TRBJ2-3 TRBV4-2 CASTLRDSPTDTQYF TGTGCCAGCACCCTCCGGGACAGTCCCACAGATACGCAGTATTTT